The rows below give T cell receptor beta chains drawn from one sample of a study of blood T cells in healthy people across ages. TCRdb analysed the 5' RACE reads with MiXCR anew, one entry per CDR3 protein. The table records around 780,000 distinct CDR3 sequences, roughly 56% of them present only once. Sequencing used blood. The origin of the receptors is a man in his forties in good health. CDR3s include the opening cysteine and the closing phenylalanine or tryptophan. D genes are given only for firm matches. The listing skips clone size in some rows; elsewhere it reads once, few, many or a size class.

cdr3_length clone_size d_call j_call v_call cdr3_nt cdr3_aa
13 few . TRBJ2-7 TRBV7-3 TGTGCCAGCAGCTCCCCTGGGGGCGACGAGCAGTACTTC CASSSPGGDEQYF
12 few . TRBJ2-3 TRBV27 TGTGCCAGCAGTGGGCCCACAGATACGCAGTATTTT CASSGPTDTQYF
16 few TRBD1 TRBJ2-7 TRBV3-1 TGTGCCAGCAGTCGCCTCACAGGGGGCGCGTCCTACGAGCAGTACTTC CASSRLTGGASYEQYF
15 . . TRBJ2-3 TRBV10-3 TGTGCCATCAGTGAGCCGGACCGTGGGAAAGATACGCAGTATTTT CAISEPDRGKDTQYF
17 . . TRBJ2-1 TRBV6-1 TGTGCCAGCAGTGCGAGTTCCGGGGCCCTCTCCTACAATGAGCAGTTCTTC CASSASSGALSYNEQFF
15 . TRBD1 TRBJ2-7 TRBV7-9 TGTGCCAGCAGCACCGAGACAGGGGTTGTCTACGAGCAGTACTTC CASSTETGVVYEQYF
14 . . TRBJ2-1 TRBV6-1 TGTGCCAGCAGTGCCCTAGCCTCCTACAATGAGCAGTTCTTC CASSALASYNEQFF
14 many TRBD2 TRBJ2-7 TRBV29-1 TGCAGCGTTCGAGTTAGCGGGAGCTCCTACGAGCAGTACTTC CSVRVSGSSYEQYF
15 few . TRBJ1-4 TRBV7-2 TGTGCCAGCAGCTTTGGAGGGGCGGCTAATGAAAAACTGTTTTTT CASSFGGAANEKLFF
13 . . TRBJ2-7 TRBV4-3 TGCGCCAGTACGATACTGGGCGGGTACGAGCAGTACTTC CASTILGGYEQYF
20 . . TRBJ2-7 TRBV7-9 TGTGCCAGCAGCACCCAGGGCGGGACAGACAACCGGGAACACATCTACGAGCAGTACTTC CASSTQGGTDNREHIYEQYF
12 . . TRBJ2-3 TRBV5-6 TGTGCCAGCAGCTTCGATTCAGATACGCAGTATTTT CASSFDSDTQYF
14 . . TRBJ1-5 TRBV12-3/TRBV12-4 TGTGCCAGCAGTTTTGCAGGGACCAATCAGCCCCAGCATTTT CASSFAGTNQPQHF
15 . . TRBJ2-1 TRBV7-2 TGTGCCAGCAGCATCCTCGACAACTCCTACAATGAGCAGTTCTTC CASSILDNSYNEQFF
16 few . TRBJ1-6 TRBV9 TGTGCCAGCAGCATTGGGACAAATCCTGATAATTCACCCCTCCACTTT CASSIGTNPDNSPLHF
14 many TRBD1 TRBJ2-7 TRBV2 TGTGCCAGCAAAGGGACAGAGAGCTCCTACGAGCAGTACTTC CASKGTESSYEQYF
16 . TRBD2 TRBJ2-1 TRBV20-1 TGCAGTGCTCCATTGACTAGCGGGAGCCCCTACAATGAGCAGTTCTTC CSAPLTSGSPYNEQFF
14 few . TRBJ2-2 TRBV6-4 TGTGCCAGCCGGGAAGGAACGAACACCGGGGAGCTGTTTTTT CASREGTNTGELFF
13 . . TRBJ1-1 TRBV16 TGTGCCAGAAGCCCGGGGGGGACCGGGCGGAGTTTCTTT CARSPGGTGRSFF
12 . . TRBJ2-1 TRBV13 TGTGCCAGCAGCTTTGACGAGACGCCGCAGTTCTTC CASSFDETPQFF
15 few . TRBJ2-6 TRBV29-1 TGCAGCGTTGGACAGTTAACCTCTGGGGCCAACGTCCTGACTTTC CSVGQLTSGANVLTF
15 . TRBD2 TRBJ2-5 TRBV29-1 TGCAGCGCAGGGACTAGCGGTCTTGTTTACAATGAGCAGTACTTC CSAGTSGLVYNEQYF
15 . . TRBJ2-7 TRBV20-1 TGCAGTGCTTCCCTAACCGGACTACCCGATGGCGAGCAGTACTTC CSASLTGLPDGEQYF
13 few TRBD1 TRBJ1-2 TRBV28 TGTGCCACAGGACAGGCTGATGACTATGGCTACACCTTC CATGQADDYGYTF
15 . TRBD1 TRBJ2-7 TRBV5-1 TGCGCCAGCAGCTCCCAGGGGGCGCCCGGATACGAGCAGTACTTC CASSSQGAPGYEQYF
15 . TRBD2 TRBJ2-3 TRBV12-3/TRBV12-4 TGTGCCAGCACCCAGAACGCGGGGGGGGCAGATACGCAGTATTTT CASTQNAGGADTQYF
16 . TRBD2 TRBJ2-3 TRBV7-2 TGTGCCAGCAGCTCACCATCGGGACTAGGGGGGGATACGCAGTATTTT CASSSPSGLGGDTQYF
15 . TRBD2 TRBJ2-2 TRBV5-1 TGCGCCAGCAGCTTGAGCACTAGCGGGTCCGGGGAGCTGTTTTTT CASSLSTSGSGELFF
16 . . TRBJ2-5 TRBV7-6 TGTGCCAGCAGCCAACGGGGCGGGGGCGCGAGAGAGACCCAGTACTTC CASSQRGGGARETQYF
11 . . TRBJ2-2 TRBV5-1 TGCGCCACTTCAAACACCGGGGAGCTGTTTTTT CATSNTGELFF
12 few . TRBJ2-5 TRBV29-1 TGCAGCGTTGGGGGAGGCGGGGAGACCCAGTACTTC CSVGGGGETQYF
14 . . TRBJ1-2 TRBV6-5 TGTGCCAGCAGAGCGGCAGGGGAAGGGAATGGCTACACCTTC CASRAAGEGNGYTF
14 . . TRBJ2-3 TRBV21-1 TGTGCCAGCAGCCGGGACATCGCCCCAGATACGCAGTATTTT CASSRDIAPDTQYF
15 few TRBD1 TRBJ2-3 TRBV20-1 TGCAGTGCTCTCGTAAGGACAGGAGGCACAGATACGCAGTATTTT CSALVRTGGTDTQYF
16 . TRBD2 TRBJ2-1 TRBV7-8 TGTGCCAGCAGCTTAGGGACTAGCGGGAGGACGGATGAGCAGTTCTTC CASSLGTSGRTDEQFF
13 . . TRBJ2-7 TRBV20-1 TGCAGTGCTTATTCGGAGAGCTCCTACGAGCAGTACTTC CSAYSESSYEQYF
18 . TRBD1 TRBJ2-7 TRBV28 TGTGCCAGCACGCTCGGACCCATCGGGACAGGGTGGAAGGGCGAGCAGTACTTC CASTLGPIGTGWKGEQYF
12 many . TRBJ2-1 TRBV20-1 TGCAGTGCCCCCTACGTCTCGAATGAGCAGTTCTTC CSAPYVSNEQFF
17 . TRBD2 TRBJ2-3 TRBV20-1 TGCAGCGCGGGCGGCACGCCTAGCGGGGGGGCAGGAGATACGCAGTATTTT CSAGGTPSGGAGDTQYF
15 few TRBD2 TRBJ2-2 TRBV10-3 TGTGCCATCAGTTGGACTAGCGGGAACACCGGGGAGCTGTTTTTT CAISWTSGNTGELFF
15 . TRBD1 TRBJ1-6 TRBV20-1 TGCAGTGCTAGACCTCAGGGGGCCGGTAATTCACCCCTCCACTTT CSARPQGAGNSPLHF
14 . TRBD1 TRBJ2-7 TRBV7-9 TGTGCCAGCAGCCAAAGCGGACAGGCATACGAGCAGTACTTC CASSQSGQAYEQYF
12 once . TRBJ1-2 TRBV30 TGTGCCTGGAGTGCAGGACTCAGAGGCTACACCTTC CAWSAGLRGYTF